This T cell receptor beta chain was identified in a study of spatial heterogeneity in lung cancer. V shed 0 bases and J shed 0 bases, with 9 bases lying between them. The CDR3 sequence is 15 residues long. From germline, CDR1 is SNHLY and CDR2 FYNNEI. This clonotype has at least ten counts. Noted time point: blood at routine non-recurrence follow-up after resection. Researchers sequenced whole RNA taken from tumor, nontumor lung or frozen PBMC without sorting. In the library, each TCR cDNA molecule bore its own unique molecular identifier. TCRdb ran MiXCR on the 5' RACE reads and lists one entry per CDR3 protein. In the table there are under 20,000 distinct CDR3 sequences, less than 12% of which are singletons.

Material: PBMCs, obtained at follow-up. This receptor was identified in a female donor with early-stage non-small cell lung cancer. The V and J genes are TRBV2 and TRBJ2-7; D not certain. For the CDR3, the DNA is TGTGCCAGCAGTGAAGCGGAAAGTTCCTCCTACGAGCAGTACTTC. Amino acid sequence: CASSEAESSSYEQYF.